This TCR beta chain was identified in a study of Ad26.COV2.S vaccination and SARS-CoV-2 variants. About the study: Ad26.COV2.S given intramuscularly, once or twice 56 days apart.

General study points: Reported findings describe substantial breadth in spike-specific CD8+ and CD4+ T cell responses following vaccination. Compared with placebo recipients, vaccine recipients had higher spike-specific TCR breadth.

Treatment described: some 19 received Ad26.COV2.S at low or high dose, single or two shots; about 5 received placebo; per-sample allocation not given. Samples came from day 63 after the first vaccine or placebo injection. Boston provided a donor who was an adult aged 18-55 years. As concerns this clone: The antigen remains undetermined.

Some clones are missing from TCRdb's copy, which holds only in-frame ones; the method was immunoSEQ multiplex PCR. The sample includes fewer than 800,000 clones, 89% of them seen just once. Source: peripheral blood, taken in a trial of Ad26.COV2.S vaccine versus placebo. The receptor was isolated from a person aged 18 to 65 who received the Ad26.COV2.S COVID-19 vaccine or a placebo.

The CDR3 region is CASRREAQGIGDTQYF. DNA for the CDR3: TGTGCCAGTAGGAGAGAGGCTCAAGGCATCGGGGATACGCAGTATTTT. The gene calls are TRBV19 and TRBJ2-3, with D uncertain. The germline V gene encodes CDR1 LNHDA and CDR2 SQIVND (reference sequence). Trimming removed 6 bases from V and 6 bases from J, with 22 bases in between. The CDR3 runs to 16 residues.